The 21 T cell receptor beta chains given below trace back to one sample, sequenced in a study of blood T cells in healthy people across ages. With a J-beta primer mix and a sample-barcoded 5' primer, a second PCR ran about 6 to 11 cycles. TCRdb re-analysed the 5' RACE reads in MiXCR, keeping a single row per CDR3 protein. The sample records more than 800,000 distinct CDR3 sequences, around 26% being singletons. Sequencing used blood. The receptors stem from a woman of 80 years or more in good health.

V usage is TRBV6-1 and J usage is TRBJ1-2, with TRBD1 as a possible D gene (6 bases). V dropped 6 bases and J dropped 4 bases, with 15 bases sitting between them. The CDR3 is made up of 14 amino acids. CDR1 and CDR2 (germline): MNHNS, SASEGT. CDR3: CASSDEWTAYGYTF. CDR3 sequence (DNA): TGTGCCAGCAGCGACGAATGGACAGCCTATGGCTACACCTTC.

The CDR3 DNA is TGTGCCAGCAGCGCGGACGGCTCCGAGCAGTACTTC. Translated, it gives CASSADGSEQYF. This rearrangement joins TRBV2 to TRBJ2-7; D gene ambiguous. The CDR3 has 12 residues. V lost 6 bases and J lost 6, with 12 bases in between. Germline CDR1 reads SNHLY; CDR2 reads FYNNEI.

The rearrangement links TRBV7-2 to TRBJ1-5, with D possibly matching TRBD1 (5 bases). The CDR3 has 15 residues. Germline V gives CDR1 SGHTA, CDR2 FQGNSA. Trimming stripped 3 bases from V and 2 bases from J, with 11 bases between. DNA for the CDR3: TGTGCCAGCAGCTTGGGGACCTTGGGCAATCAGCCCCAGCATTTT. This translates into CASSLGTLGNQPQHF.

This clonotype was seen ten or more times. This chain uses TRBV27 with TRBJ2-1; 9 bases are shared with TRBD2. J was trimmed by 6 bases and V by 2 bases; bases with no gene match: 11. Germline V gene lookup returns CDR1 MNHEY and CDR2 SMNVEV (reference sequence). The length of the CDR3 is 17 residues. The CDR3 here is CASSLEALAGVVNEQFF. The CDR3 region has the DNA TGTGCCAGCAGTTTAGAAGCCTTAGCGGGGGTGGTCAATGAGCAGTTCTTC.

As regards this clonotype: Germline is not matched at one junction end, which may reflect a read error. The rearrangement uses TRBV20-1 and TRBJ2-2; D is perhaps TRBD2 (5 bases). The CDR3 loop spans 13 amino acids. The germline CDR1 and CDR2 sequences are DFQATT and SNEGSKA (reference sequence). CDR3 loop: CSAAKLGSGERFF. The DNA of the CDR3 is TGCAGTGCTGCAAAATTAGGATCCGGGGAGCGGTTTTTT.

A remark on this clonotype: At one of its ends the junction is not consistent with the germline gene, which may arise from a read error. In nucleotides, the CDR3 is TGCGCCAGCAGCTTGGATCCGGGAATGAACACTGGAGCTTTCTTT. Translation gives CASSLDPGMNTGAFF. The J gene is TRBJ1-1, the V gene TRBV5-1; no clear D. The germline gives CDR1 SGHRS, CDR2 YFSETQ. The CDR3 totals 15 residues.

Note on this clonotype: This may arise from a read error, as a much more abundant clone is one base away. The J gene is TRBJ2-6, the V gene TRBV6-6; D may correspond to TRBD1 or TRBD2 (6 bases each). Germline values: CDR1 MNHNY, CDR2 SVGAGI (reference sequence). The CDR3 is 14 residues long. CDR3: CASWGAPGANVPTF. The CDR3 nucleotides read TGTGCCAGTTGGGGGGCGCCTGGGGCCAACGTCCCGACTTTC.

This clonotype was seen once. The CDR3 region has the DNA TGCGCCAGCAGCTTGGATAGGGGTTTTGGCTATGGCTACACCTTC. Its protein is CASSLDRGFGYGYTF. This chain connects TRBV5-1 to TRBJ1-2, with a possible D match to TRBD1 (5 bases). The V end was cut by 0 bases, the J end by 4 bases, with 13 bases between. This CDR3 contains 15 residues. Germline CDR1 reads SGHRS; CDR2 reads YFSETQ.

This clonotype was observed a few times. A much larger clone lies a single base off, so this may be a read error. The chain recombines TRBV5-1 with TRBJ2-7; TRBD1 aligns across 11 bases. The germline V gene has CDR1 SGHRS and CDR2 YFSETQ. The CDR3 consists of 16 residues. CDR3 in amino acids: CASSLGGQGANYERYF. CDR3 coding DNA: TGCGCCAGCAGCTTGGGAGGACAGGGGGCGAACTACGAGCGGTACTTC.

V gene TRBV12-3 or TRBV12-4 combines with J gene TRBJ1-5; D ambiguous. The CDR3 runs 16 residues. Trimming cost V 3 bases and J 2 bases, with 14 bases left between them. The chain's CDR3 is CASSFFSPPGNQPQHF. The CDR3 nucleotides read TGTGCCAGCAGTTTTTTCTCCCCCCCGGGCAATCAGCCCCAGCATTTT.

The CDR3: CASRPSGPLLLNTEAFF. DNA of the CDR3: TGTGCCAGCAGACCCTCGGGACCCCTGTTGTTGAACACTGAAGCTTTCTTT. V and J are TRBV7-9 and TRBJ1-1, with D tentatively TRBD1 (5 bases). V was trimmed by 6 bases and J by 0 bases, leaving 20 bases between them. Germline V gives CDR1 SEHNR, CDR2 FQNEAQ (reference sequence). The CDR3 covers 17 residues.

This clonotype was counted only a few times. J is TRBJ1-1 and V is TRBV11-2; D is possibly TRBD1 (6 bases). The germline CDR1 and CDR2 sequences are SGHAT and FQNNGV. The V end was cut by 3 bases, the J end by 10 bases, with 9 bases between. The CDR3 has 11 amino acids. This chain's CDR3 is CASSLGRGAFF. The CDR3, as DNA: TGTGCCAGCAGCTTGGGCAGGGGAGCTTTCTTT.

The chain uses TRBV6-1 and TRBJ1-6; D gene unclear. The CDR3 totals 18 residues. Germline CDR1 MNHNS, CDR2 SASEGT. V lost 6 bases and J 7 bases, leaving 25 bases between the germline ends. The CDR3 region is CASSPRLVSRNRNSPLHF. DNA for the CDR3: TGTGCCAGCAGCCCGAGGCTAGTGTCGCGGAATCGAAATTCACCCCTCCACTTT.

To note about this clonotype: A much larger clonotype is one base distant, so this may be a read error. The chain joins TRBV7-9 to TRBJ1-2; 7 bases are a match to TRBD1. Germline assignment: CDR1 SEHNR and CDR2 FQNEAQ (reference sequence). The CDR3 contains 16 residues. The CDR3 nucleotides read TGTACCAGCAGCCCTCGACAGGGTACTGCTAACTATGGCTACACCTTC. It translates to CTSSPRQGTANYGYTF.

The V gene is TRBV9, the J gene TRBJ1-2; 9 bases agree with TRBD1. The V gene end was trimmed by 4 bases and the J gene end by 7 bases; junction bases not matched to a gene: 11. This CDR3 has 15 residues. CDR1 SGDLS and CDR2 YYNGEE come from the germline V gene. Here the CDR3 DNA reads TGTGCCAGCAGCTTGCGACAGGGGGGATTGCGTGGCTACACCTTC. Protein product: CASSLRQGGLRGYTF.

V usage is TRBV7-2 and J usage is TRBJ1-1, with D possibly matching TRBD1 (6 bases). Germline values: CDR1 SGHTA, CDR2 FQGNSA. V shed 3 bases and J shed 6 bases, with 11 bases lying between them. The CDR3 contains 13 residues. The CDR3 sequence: CASSFPGDPEAFF. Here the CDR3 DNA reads TGTGCCAGCAGCTTCCCAGGGGACCCTGAAGCTTTCTTT.

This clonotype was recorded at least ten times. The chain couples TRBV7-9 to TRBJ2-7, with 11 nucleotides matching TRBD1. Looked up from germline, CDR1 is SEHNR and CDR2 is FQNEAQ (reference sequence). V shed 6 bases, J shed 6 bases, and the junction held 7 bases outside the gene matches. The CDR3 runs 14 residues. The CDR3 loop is CASSWGQGGSEQYF. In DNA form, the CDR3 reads TGTGCCAGCAGTTGGGGACAGGGGGGCTCCGAGCAGTACTTC.

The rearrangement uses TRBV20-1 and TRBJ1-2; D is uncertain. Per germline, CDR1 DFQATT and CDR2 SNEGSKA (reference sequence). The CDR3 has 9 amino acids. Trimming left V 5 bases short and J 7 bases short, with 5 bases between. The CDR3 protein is CSAGVGYTF. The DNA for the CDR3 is TGCAGTGCTGGTGTTGGCTACACCTTC.

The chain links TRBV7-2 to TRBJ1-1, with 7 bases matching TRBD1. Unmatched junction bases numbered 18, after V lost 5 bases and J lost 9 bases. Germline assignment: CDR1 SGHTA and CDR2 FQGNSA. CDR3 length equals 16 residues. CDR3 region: CASSRQDQGGGGKAFF. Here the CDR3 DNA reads TGTGCCAGCAGCAGACAAGACCAGGGGGGCGGGGGAAAAGCTTTCTTT.

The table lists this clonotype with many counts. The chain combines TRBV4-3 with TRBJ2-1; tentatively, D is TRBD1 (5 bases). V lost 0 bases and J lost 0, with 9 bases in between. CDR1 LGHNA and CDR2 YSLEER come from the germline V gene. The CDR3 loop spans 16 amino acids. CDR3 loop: CASSQDQGSSYNEQFF. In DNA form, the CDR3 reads TGCGCCAGCAGCCAAGATCAGGGAAGCTCCTACAATGAGCAGTTCTTC.

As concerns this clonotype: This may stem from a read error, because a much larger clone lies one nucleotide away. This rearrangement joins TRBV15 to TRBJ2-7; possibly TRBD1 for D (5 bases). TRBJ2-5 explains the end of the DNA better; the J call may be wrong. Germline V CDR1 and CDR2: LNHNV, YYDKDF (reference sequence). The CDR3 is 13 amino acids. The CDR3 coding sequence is TGTGCCAGTCTCAGGGAATTTGGAGAGACCCAGTACTTC. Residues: CASLREFGETQYF.